The next 31 T cell receptor beta chains were all read from a single sample in a study of regulatory T cells in long-lasting Graves disease. Described time point: newly diagnosed GD, antithyroid drugs for less than 3 months. The TCR library was made from RNA extracted from PBMCs. CDR3 regions were amplified by Arm-PCR using iRepertoire HTBI primers to build TCR beta libraries. One entry per CDR3 protein, called by TCRdb with MiXCR from the multiplex PCR reads. This table holds 380,000 or so distinct CDR3 sequences, around 15% found once. A further study also used this sample, focusing on T cells in Graves' hyperthyroidism and ophthalmopathy.

The material sequenced was peripheral blood mononuclear cells (PBMCs), taken at new diagnosis, from a patient treated with antithyroid drugs. These receptors originate from a woman aged 18-35 years with Graves disease.

This chain connects TRBV30 to TRBJ2-3; D gene ambiguous. Germline loops: CDR1 GTSNPN, CDR2 SVGIG (reference sequence). V shed 1 base and J shed 2 bases, with 13 bases lying between them. The CDR3 is made up of 15 amino acids. The DNA for the CDR3 is TGTGCCTGGAGTGAATCTGGACGGTTCACAGATACGCAGTATTTT. Its protein product is CAWSESGRFTDTQYF.

The chain has TRBV19 and TRBJ2-1; the D is unclear. The CDR3 consists of 12 residues. V was clipped by 4 bases and J by 10 bases, with 11 bases between them. Germline V gene data show CDR1 as LNHDA and CDR2 as SQIVND (reference sequence). DNA of the CDR3: TGTGCCAGTAGTACCCCCGGGCAAGAGCAGTTCTTC. Encoded protein: CASSTPGQEQFF.

This clonotype was seen once. This clone may be a read error of a much larger clone one base away. The chain's CDR3 is CAGSYSVGQGHYEQYF. The CDR3 DNA follows: TGTGCCGGCAGTTACTCTGTGGGACAGGGTCACTACGAGCAGTACTTC. The J gene is TRBJ2-7, the V gene TRBV6-2 or TRBV6-3, with 9 bases identical to TRBD1. CDR3 size: 16 residues. The V gene's germline CDR1 is MNHEY and CDR2 SVGEGT.

This clonotype was seen repeatedly, ten times or more. The chain's CDR3 is CATSDPRTGIFGADTQYF. The CDR3 DNA is TGTGCCACCAGTGATCCTCGGACAGGGATATTCGGGGCAGATACGCAGTATTTT. The chain has TRBV24-1 and TRBJ2-3, with 8 positions matching TRBD1. Per germline, CDR1 KGHDR and CDR2 SFDVKD. The CDR3 covers 18 residues. Trimming removed 3 bases from V and 4 bases from J; junction bases left unmatched: 14.

The chain combines TRBV4-1 with TRBJ2-1, with 10 bases matching TRBD2. This CDR3 is 17 amino acids long. CDR1 and CDR2 (germline): MGHRA, YSYEKL. V gave up 2 bases and J gave up 7 bases; unmatched junction bases: 11. The chain's CDR3 is CASSQLLTSGAGNEQFF. CDR3 nucleotide sequence: TGCGCCAGCAGCCAACTGTTAACTAGCGGGGCCGGGAATGAGCAGTTCTTC.

This clonotype was detected only a few times. V usage is TRBV29-1 and J usage is TRBJ2-7; tentatively, D is TRBD1 or TRBD2 (5 bases each). V was clipped by 3 bases and J by 3 bases, with 9 bases between them. From germline, CDR1 is SQVTM and CDR2 ANQGSEA. The CDR3 runs 12 residues. CDR3 in DNA: TGCAGCGTTGATTTTGGGGGCTACGAGCAGTACTTC. Protein product: CSVDFGGYEQYF.

At least ten counts were recorded for this clonotype. The chain has TRBV3-1 and TRBJ1-1, with D tentatively TRBD1 (5 bases). Germline V gene lookup returns CDR1 LGHDT and CDR2 YNNKEL (reference sequence). This CDR3 contains 12 residues. Trimming left V 2 bases short and J 11 bases short, with 12 bases between. CDR3 sequence reads: CASSQIGAEAFF. DNA of the CDR3: TGTGCCAGCAGCCAAATAGGGGCGGAGGCTTTCTTT.

This clonotype was detected a few times. The chain has TRBV29-1 and TRBJ1-1, with D unclear. The CDR3 spans 15 residues. With 7 bases removed from V and 2 bases from J, the gap between germline ends came to 20 bases. Germline V gene lookup returns CDR1 SQVTM and CDR2 ANQGSEA. CDR3 nucleotide sequence: TGCAGCGCCGTCGGCTCGTTTTCGGTTAACACTGAAGCTTTCTTT. Amino acids: CSAVGSFSVNTEAFF.

This clonotype was observed many times. The rearrangement uses TRBV10-3 and TRBJ1-1, with D tentatively TRBD1 (5 bases). The V gene's germline CDR1 is ENHRY and CDR2 SYGVKD. This CDR3 has 14 residues. The V end was cut by 2 bases, the J end by 3 bases, with 10 bases between. CDR3 residues: CAISEGASDTEAFF. The CDR3 DNA reads as TGTGCCATCAGTGAGGGGGCGTCCGACACTGAAGCTTTCTTT.

This clonotype was counted ten times or more. J is TRBJ1-5 and V is TRBV20-1; TRBD1 agrees at 9 bases. V trimming: 3 bases; J trimming: 1 base; junction bases outside the gene matches: 7. The CDR3 covers 16 residues. CDR1 and CDR2 from the germline V gene are DFQATT and SNEGSKA (reference sequence). CDR3 nucleotides: TGCAGTGCTAGGGTACAGGGGGCGGGCAGCAATCAGCCCCAGCATTTT. Amino acid sequence: CSARVQGAGSNQPQHF.

This clonotype has at least ten counts. The rearrangement uses TRBV24-1 and TRBJ2-7, with TRBD2 matching 8 bases. The germline V gene has CDR1 KGHDR and CDR2 SFDVKD. This CDR3 is 13 amino acids long. V trimming: 5 bases; J trimming: 7 bases; junction bases outside the gene matches: 6. CDR3 protein: CATSVGRAHEQYF. For the CDR3, the DNA is TGTGCCACCAGTGTCGGGAGGGCCCATGAGCAGTACTTC.

At least ten counts were recorded for this clonotype. The rearrangement links TRBV28 to TRBJ2-7; no reliable D call. Germline CDR1 reads MDHEN; CDR2 reads SYDVKM. Trimming took off 8 bases at V and 5 bases at J, with 10 bases between the two ends. The CDR3 is 11 amino acids. CDR3 sequence reads: CASQSPDEQYF. The CDR3 DNA reads as TGTGCCAGCCAAAGCCCGGACGAGCAGTACTTC.

This clonotype occurred many times. The V call is TRBV5-1, the J call TRBJ1-2; no clear D gene. The ends were cut back, 0 bases at V and 0 bases at J, with 9 bases in the middle. The CDR3 has 15 amino acids. Germline assignment: CDR1 SGHRS and CDR2 YFSETQ. The CDR3 region is CASSLGAGANYGYTF. Written as DNA, the CDR3 is TGCGCCAGCAGCTTGGGCGCAGGAGCTAACTATGGCTACACCTTC.

The J gene is TRBJ2-3, the V gene TRBV6-2 or TRBV6-3; 11 bases fit TRBD2. Trimming took 4 bases from V and 4 from J; bases not matched to a gene: 7. CDR3 length equals 16 residues. CDR1 and CDR2 from the germline V gene are MNHEY and SVGEGT. The CDR3 nucleotides read TGTGCCAGCAGTTTCCCGACTAGCGGGGTTTCAGATACGCAGTATTTT. It specifies CASSFPTSGVSDTQYF.

This clonotype was counted between two and nine times. V is TRBV20-1 and J is TRBJ2-7; TRBD2 matches 10 bases. The trim removed 1 base at V and 6 bases at J, leaving 6 bases unmatched. Germline V gene sequence: CDR1 DFQATT, CDR2 SNEGSKA (reference sequence). This CDR3 spans 14 amino acids. The CDR3 DNA follows: TGCAGTGCTAGAGGACAGCGGGAGGGTATCGAGCAGTACTTC. Its translation is CSARGQREGIEQYF.

CDR3 region: CASSQGRGPQFF. Here the CDR3 DNA reads TGTGCCAGCAGCCAAGGGAGAGGACCCCAGTTCTTC. This chain connects TRBV14 to TRBJ2-1; no firm D call. V shed 1 base and J shed 13 bases, with 11 bases lying between them. CDR1 is SGHDN, CDR2 FVKESK, per germline. The CDR3 runs to 12 residues.

This clonotype occurred many times. The CDR3, as DNA: TGTGCCAGCAGCAACCAGGGGCAAGAGACCCAGTACTTC. Its protein is CASSNQGQETQYF. The chain is built from TRBV7-2 and TRBJ2-5, with TRBD1 as a possible D gene (6 bases). From germline, CDR1 is SGHTA and CDR2 FQGNSA. This CDR3 region has 13 residues. V was trimmed by 5 bases and J by 2 bases, leaving 9 bases between them. The full variable domain, completed using reference TRBV7-2 and TRBJ2-5, is GAGVSQSPSNKVTEKGKDVELRCDPISGHTALYWYRQSLGQGLEFLIYFQGNSAPDKSGLPSDRFSAERTGGSVSTLTIQRTQQEDSAVYLCASSNQGQETQYFGPGTRLLVL.

The table lists this clonotype with many counts. This rearrangement joins TRBV7-2 to TRBJ2-3; D ambiguous. CDR1 SGHTA and CDR2 FQGNSA come from the germline V gene. This CDR3 region has 13 residues. Trimming took 5 bases from V and 9 from J, leaving 15 bases between them. The DNA for the CDR3 is TGTGCCAGCAGCATTCCTCCTTGGGTCACGCAGTATTTT. It encodes CASSIPPWVTQYF.

In the case of this clonotype: A much larger clone lies one base from this, so it may be a read error. Since no conserved phenylalanine or tryptophan closes the CDR3, a read error is the likely cause. The chain recombines TRBV19 with TRBJ2-5; D perhaps matches TRBD2 (5 bases). V was pared by 5 bases and J by 2 bases, with 12 bases between. CDR1 is LNHDA, CDR2 SQIVND, per germline (reference sequence). CDR3 size: 14 residues. The CDR3: CASSQRGRQETQYL. The DNA for the CDR3 is TGTGCCAGTAGTCAACGGGGAAGACAAGAGACCCAGTACCTC.

This clonotype was seen repeatedly, ten times or more. The CDR3 nucleotides are TGTGCCAGCAGGGGGGCAGGGCAGCCCCAGCATTTT. It codes for CASRGAGQPQHF. The chain uses TRBV2 and TRBJ1-5; a weak D match, TRBD1 (6 bases). This CDR3 region has 12 residues. The germline CDR1 and CDR2 sequences are SNHLY and FYNNEI. Trimming removed 6 bases at V and 7 bases at J, with 10 bases between.

As regards this clonotype: This may arise from a read error, as a much more abundant clone is one base away. CDR3 sequence reads: CASDPLGGSTDTQHF. The CDR3 DNA follows: TGTGCCAGCGACCCCCTAGGTGGCTCCACAGATACGCAGCATTTT. The rearrangement joins TRBV2 to TRBJ2-3; no reliable D call. The J call is in doubt because the DNA end fits TRBJ1-5 better. CDR3 size: 15 residues. The germline CDR1 and CDR2 sequences are SNHLY and FYNNEI.

This clonotype was seen ten or more times. The chain is built from TRBV6-1 and TRBJ2-3, with 11 bases matching TRBD2. This CDR3 comprises 15 residues. Unmatched junction bases numbered 6, after V lost 6 bases and J lost 4 bases. Germline CDR1 MNHNS, CDR2 SASEGT. The CDR3, as DNA: TGTGCCAGCAGCCTTAGCGGGGGGGCTCCAGATACGCAGTATTTT. It is translated as CASSLSGGAPDTQYF.

At least ten counts were recorded for this clonotype. The chain carries TRBV5-1 and TRBJ2-3; D gene unclear. CDR1 and CDR2 from the germline V gene are SGHRS and YFSETQ. The germline V and J ends were trimmed by 6 bases and 5 bases, with 7 bases remaining between them. The CDR3 covers 11 residues. In nucleotides, the CDR3 is TGCGCCAGCACTAGGGAAGATACGCAGTATTTT. Its translation: CASTREDTQYF.

As for this clonotype: A far larger clone lies a single base away; this is likely a read error. The chain joins TRBV11-2 to TRBJ2-3; 9 nucleotides align to TRBD1. Germline-derived CDR1 and CDR2 are SGHAT and FQNNGV. The CDR3 covers 13 residues. Trimming at V came to 5 bases and at J to 4 bases, leaving 1 base not matched to a gene. CDR3 DNA: TGTGCCAGCAGCCGGACAGGGGCAGATACGCAGTATTTT. Translated: CASSRTGADTQYF.

This clonotype was seen many times. The chain recombines TRBV7-8 with TRBJ2-1, with a weak D call TRBD2 (5 bases). The CDR3 contains 18 residues. Per germline, CDR1 SGHVS and CDR2 FQNEAQ. V was pared by 2 bases and J by 0 bases, with 17 bases between. Here the CDR3 reads CASSLPRTDLSSYNEQFF. Written as DNA, the CDR3 is TGTGCCAGCAGCTTACCACGGACTGACCTAAGCTCCTACAATGAGCAGTTCTTC.

Remarks on this clonotype: Since a much larger clone is just one base distant, this may be a read error. The CDR3 is CASSYPKAGAADYEQYF. The CDR3, as DNA: TGTGCCAGCAGTTACCCTAAGGCTGGGGCAGCCGATTACGAGCAGTACTTC. This chain connects TRBV6-5 to TRBJ2-7; perhaps TRBD1 as D (5 bases). The V gene's germline CDR1 is MNHEY and CDR2 SVGAGI. The CDR3 runs 17 residues. V lost 2 bases to trimming and J lost 4 bases, with 21 bases between them.

The sample holds a few counts of this clonotype. The V call is TRBV29-1, the J call TRBJ2-7, with D possibly being TRBD2 (5 bases). Trimming shortened V by 4 bases and J by 3 bases, and 10 bases separated the two germline ends. The CDR3 runs to 12 residues. Germline V gives CDR1 SQVTM, CDR2 ANQGSEA. CDR3 DNA sequence: TGCAGCGTTGCATCGGGGAGCTACGAGCAGTACTTC. Translation: CSVASGSYEQYF.

This rearrangement joins TRBV29-1 to TRBJ2-1; 16 bases line up with TRBD2. CDR1 and CDR2 (germline): SQVTM, ANQGSEA. The CDR3 sequence is 15 residues long. J lost 10 bases, V lost 6 bases, and 9 bases had no gene match. The CDR3 sequence is CSVYGGLAGGAEQFF. The CDR3 DNA follows: TGCAGCGTCTATGGGGGACTAGCGGGGGGGGCCGAGCAGTTCTTC.

This clonotype has at least ten counts. The genes are TRBV7-9 and TRBJ2-2; 9 nucleotides line up with TRBD2. The J segment lost 6 bases and the V segment lost 6 bases, leaving 2 bases of the junction unmatched. The length of the CDR3 is 13 residues. Germline values: CDR1 SEHNR, CDR2 FQNEAQ (reference sequence). The CDR3 is CASRIAGAGELFF. The CDR3 bases are TGTGCCAGCAGAATAGCGGGAGCCGGGGAGCTGTTTTTT.

Only a few counts were recorded for this clonotype. The gene calls are TRBV27 and TRBJ1-5, with D unclear. The CDR3 contains 12 residues. Trimming removed 5 bases at V and 4 bases at J, with 6 bases between. CDR1 is MNHEY, CDR2 SMNVEV, per germline (reference sequence). CDR3 loop: CASSTANQPQHF. The CDR3 DNA reads as TGTGCCAGCAGTACCGCTAATCAGCCCCAGCATTTT.

This clonotype was seen repeatedly, ten times or more. The chain has TRBV28 and TRBJ2-1; TRBD2 agrees at 9 bases. After removal of 4 bases from V and 7 bases from J, the junction contained 8 bases not matched to a gene. Germline CDR1 reads MDHEN; CDR2 reads SYDVKM. The CDR3 length is 15 residues. CDR3 DNA sequence: TGTGCCAGCAGTTCCTGGGATAGCGGGAGTAATGAGCAGTTCTTC. Translation: CASSSWDSGSNEQFF.